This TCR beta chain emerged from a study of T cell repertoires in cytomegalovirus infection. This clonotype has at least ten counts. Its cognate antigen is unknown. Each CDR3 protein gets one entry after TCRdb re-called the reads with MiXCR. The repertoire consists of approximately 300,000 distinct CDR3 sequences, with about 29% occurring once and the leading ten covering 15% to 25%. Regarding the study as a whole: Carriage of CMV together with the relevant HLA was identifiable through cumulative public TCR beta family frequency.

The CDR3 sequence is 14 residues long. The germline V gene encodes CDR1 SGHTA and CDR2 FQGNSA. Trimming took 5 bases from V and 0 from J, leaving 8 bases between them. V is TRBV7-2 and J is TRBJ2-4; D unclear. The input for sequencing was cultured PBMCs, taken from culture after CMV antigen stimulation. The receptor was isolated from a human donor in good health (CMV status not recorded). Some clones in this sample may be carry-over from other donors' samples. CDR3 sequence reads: CASSPGLAKNIQYF. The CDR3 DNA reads TGTGCCAGCAGCCCAGGCCTAGCCAAAAACATTCAGTACTTC.